This T cell receptor (beta chain) was found in a study of blood T cell repertoires in COVID-19. Study at large: Samples came from the United States, Italy and Spain, spanning acute and convalescent COVID-19. T cells, B-cell-depleted T cells, or PBMCs provided the cDNA or gDNA that served as material.

In the authors' workflow: Nucleated cell counts were estimated from reference gene primer amplification. Produced via immunoSEQ multiplex PCR; TCRdb's table is partial and in-frame only. The V and J calls and clone size were taken over from that table, and D and trimming were inferred from the DNA. Found here are 120,000 to 150,000 clones, approximately 80% of them singletons; the top ten hold approximately 12%. Germline V gene sequence: CDR1 MDHEN, CDR2 SYDVKM. This CDR3 is built from 14 residues. The V end was cut by 3 bases, the J end by 6 bases, with 12 bases between. The sample taken for sequencing was peripheral blood. The chain has TRBV28 and TRBJ1-5; D not resolved. This clonotype originated in a man between 60 and 75 years old with active or convalescent COVID-19. The CDR3 loop is CASSLPGSLQPQHF. CDR3 DNA: TGTGCCAGCAGTTTGCCAGGAAGTCTTCAGCCCCAGCATTTT.